A single sample gave rise to the 14 T cell receptor beta chains below, sequenced in a study of identical twins. TCRdb reprocessed the 5' RACE reads via MiXCR and lists one record per CDR3 protein. Of approximately 1.8 million distinct CDR3 sequences listed, under 35% were seen once; the top ten hold roughly 0.3%. The specimen was cord blood. All receptors come from a newborn girl in good health.

This clonotype is a singleton in its sample. The CDR3 reads CASSSAALPRVRYNEQYF. Here the CDR3 DNA reads TGTGCCAGCAGTTCCGCAGCCCTCCCTAGGGTAAGATACAATGAGCAGTACTTC. The J gene is TRBJ2-5, the V gene TRBV28; D is ambiguous. CDR3 length equals 18 residues. V gave up 4 bases and J gave up 11 bases, with 32 bases separating them. Per the germline V gene, CDR1 is MDHEN and CDR2 is SYDVKM.

The chain joins TRBV30 to TRBJ1-3; 9 nucleotides agree with TRBD1. Unmatched junction bases numbered 6, after V lost 2 bases and J lost 4 bases. The CDR3 runs 15 residues. The germline V gene encodes CDR1 GTSNPN and CDR2 SVGIG (reference sequence). CDR3: CAWSQLGTGGNTIYF. The CDR3 bases are TGTGCCTGGAGTCAATTGGGGACAGGGGGAAACACCATATATTTT. Looking up the rest from reference TRBV30 and TRBJ1-3 gives the full variable domain: SQTIHQWPATLVQPVGSPLSLECTVEGTSNPNLYWYRQAAGRGLQLLFYSVGIGQISSEVPQNLSASRPQDRQFILSSKKLLLSDSGFYLCAWSQLGTGGNTIYFGEGSWLTVV.

This rearrangement joins TRBV5-1 to TRBJ2-3; D may match TRBD1 or TRBD2 (5 bases each). Germline V gene data show CDR1 as SGHRS and CDR2 as YFSETQ. CDR3 length equals 16 residues. The V gene lost 0 bases and the J gene lost 2 bases, with 13 bases spanning the gap. This CDR3 reads CASSLAPVGATDTQYF. The CDR3, as DNA: TGCGCCAGCAGCTTGGCCCCCGTCGGGGCCACAGATACGCAGTATTTT.

This clonotype came up a few times. The chain combines TRBV15 with TRBJ2-7, with 7 bases that match TRBD1. The V segment lost 2 bases and the J segment 5 bases; nucleotides outside the gene matches: 6. CDR1 and CDR2 from the germline V gene are LNHNV and YYDKDF (reference sequence). The CDR3 has 14 residues. CDR3 bases: TGTGCCACCAGCAGAACACGACAGGGACACGAGCAGTACTTC. It is translated as CATSRTRQGHEQYF. Full variable domain (outside the CDR3, taken from reference TRBV15 and TRBJ2-7): DAMVIQNPRYQVTQFGKPVTLSCSQTLNHNVMYWYQQKSSQAPKLLFHYYDKDFNNEADTPDNFQSRRPNTSFCFLDIRSPGLGDTAMYLCATSRTRQGHEQYFGPGTRLTVT.

The chain combines TRBV2 with TRBJ2-5; 8 bases are a match to TRBD1. TRBJ2-7 explains the end of the DNA better; the J call may be wrong. The CDR3 runs 14 residues. The germline CDR1 and CDR2 sequences are SNHLY and FYNNEI. CDR3 nucleotides: TGTGCCAGCAGGGGCGGACAGGGAAAAAACGAGCAGTACTTC. Its protein is CASRGGQGKNEQYF.

In this sample, this clonotype turned up a few times. CDR3 DNA: TGCAGTGCTAGAGTCTATAGGACTAGCGGGAAGTATGGAAGCAATGAGCAGTTCTTC. It specifies CSARVYRTSGKYGSNEQFF. This rearrangement joins TRBV20-1 to TRBJ2-1; 12 bases map to TRBD2. Germline V gene lookup returns CDR1 DFQATT and CDR2 SNEGSKA (reference sequence). The CDR3 covers 19 residues. The trim removed 1 base at V and 6 bases at J, leaving 16 bases unmatched.

V gene TRBV20-1 combines with J gene TRBJ2-2; 7 bases are a match to TRBD2. CDR3 length equals 14 residues. V dropped 0 bases and J dropped 15; count of bases not matched to a gene: 13. CDR1 and CDR2 (germline): DFQATT, SNEGSKA (reference sequence). CDR3 amino acids: CSAREGGGAGRVFF. The CDR3 region has the DNA TGCAGTGCTAGAGAGGGGGGAGGAGCGGGAAGGGTGTTTTTT.

The rearrangement links TRBV30 to TRBJ2-1; D is perhaps TRBD2 (5 bases). There are 12 residues in the CDR3. Germline CDR1 GTSNPN, CDR2 SVGIG (reference sequence). Deletions cut 5 bases from V and 3 bases from J, with 8 bases between. In nucleotides, the CDR3 is TGTGCCTGGGGCGGACTCTACAATGAGCAGTTCTTC. Translated: CAWGGLYNEQFF.

The chain links TRBV19 to TRBJ2-7; D may be TRBD2 (6 bases). Between the trimmed V and J ends, which lost 3 bases and 3 bases, there was a span of 9 bases. The V gene's germline CDR1 is LNHDA and CDR2 SQIVND (reference sequence). This CDR3 contains 13 residues. The CDR3 protein is CASSMGLNYEQYF. The CDR3 nucleotides read TGTGCCAGTAGTATGGGACTTAACTACGAGCAGTACTTC.

This clonotype was found a few times. This chain joins TRBV5-1 and TRBJ2-1; TRBD1 matches 7 bases. Germline lookup yields CDR1 SGHRS and CDR2 YFSETQ. V was clipped by 1 base and J by 3 bases; unmatched bases: 4. The CDR3 length is 15 residues. CDR3 residues: CASSLMSGGYNEQFF. DNA for the CDR3: TGCGCCAGCAGCTTGATGTCAGGGGGCTACAATGAGCAGTTCTTC.

This clonotype was picked up a small number of times. The V call is TRBV3-1, the J call TRBJ2-1; D remains unclear. CDR1 is LGHDT, CDR2 YNNKEL, per germline (reference sequence). V gave up 1 base and J gave up 8 bases, with 12 bases separating them. The CDR3 is 14 amino acids. The CDR3 region is CASSQGARFDEQFF. The DNA for the CDR3 is TGTGCCAGCAGCCAAGGAGCCCGGTTCGATGAGCAGTTCTTC.

The V gene is TRBV6-6, the J gene TRBJ1-6; TRBD1 might be the D (6 bases). The CDR3 spans 15 residues. V lost 5 bases and J lost 8, with 16 bases in between. Looked up from germline, CDR1 is MNHNY and CDR2 is SVGAGI (reference sequence). The CDR3 loop is CASSGQGGWDSPLHF. The CDR3 coding sequence is TGTGCCAGCAGTGGCCAAGGGGGTTGGGATTCACCCCTCCACTTT.

This clonotype was counted only a few times. The chain joins TRBV21-1 to TRBJ1-1. TRBV21-1 is given as a pseudogene. The CDR3 covers 14 residues. CDR3 protein: CASSTRAPNTEAFF. The CDR3 nucleotides are TGTGCCAGCAGCACCCGTGCACCGAACACTGAAGCTTTCTTT.

This clonotype was counted a few times. V gene TRBV25-1 combines with J gene TRBJ2-3, with 12 bases identical to TRBD2. The CDR3 consists of 17 residues. The V and J ends lost 2 bases and 0 bases, in that order; junction bases with no gene match: 3. Germline CDR1 and CDR2: MGHDK and SYGVNS. CDR3 nucleotides: TGTGCCAGCAGTGAAATCGGGACTAGCGGGAGCACAGATACGCAGTATTTT. It translates to CASSEIGTSGSTDTQYF.